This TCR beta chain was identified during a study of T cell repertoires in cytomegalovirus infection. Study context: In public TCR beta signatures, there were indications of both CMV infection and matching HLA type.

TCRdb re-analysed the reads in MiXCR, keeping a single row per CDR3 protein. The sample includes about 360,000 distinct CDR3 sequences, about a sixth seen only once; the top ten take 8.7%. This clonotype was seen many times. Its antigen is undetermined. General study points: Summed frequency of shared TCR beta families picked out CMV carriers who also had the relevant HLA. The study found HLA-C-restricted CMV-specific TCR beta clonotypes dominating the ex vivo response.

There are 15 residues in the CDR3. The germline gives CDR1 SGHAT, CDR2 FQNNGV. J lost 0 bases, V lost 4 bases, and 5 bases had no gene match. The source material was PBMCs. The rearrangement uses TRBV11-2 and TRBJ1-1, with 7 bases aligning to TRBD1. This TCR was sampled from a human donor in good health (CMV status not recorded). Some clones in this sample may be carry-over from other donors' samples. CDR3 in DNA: TGTGCCAGCAGCTCTCGAACAGGGGTGAACACTGAAGCTTTCTTT. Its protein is CASSSRTGVNTEAFF.